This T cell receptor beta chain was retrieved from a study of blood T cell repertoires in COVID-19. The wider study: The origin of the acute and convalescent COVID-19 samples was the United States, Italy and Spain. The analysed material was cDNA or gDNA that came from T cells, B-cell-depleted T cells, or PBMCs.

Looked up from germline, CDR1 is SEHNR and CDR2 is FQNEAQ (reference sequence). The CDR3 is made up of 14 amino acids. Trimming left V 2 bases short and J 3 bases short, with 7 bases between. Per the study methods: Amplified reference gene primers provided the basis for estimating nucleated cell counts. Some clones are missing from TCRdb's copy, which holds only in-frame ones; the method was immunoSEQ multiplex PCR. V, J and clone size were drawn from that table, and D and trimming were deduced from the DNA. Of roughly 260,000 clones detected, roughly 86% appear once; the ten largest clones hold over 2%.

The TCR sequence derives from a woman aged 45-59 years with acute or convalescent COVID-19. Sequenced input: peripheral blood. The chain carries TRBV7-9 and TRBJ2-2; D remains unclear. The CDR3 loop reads CASSLITDTGELFF. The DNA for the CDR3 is TGTGCCAGCAGCTTAATAACGGACACCGGGGAGCTGTTTTTT.